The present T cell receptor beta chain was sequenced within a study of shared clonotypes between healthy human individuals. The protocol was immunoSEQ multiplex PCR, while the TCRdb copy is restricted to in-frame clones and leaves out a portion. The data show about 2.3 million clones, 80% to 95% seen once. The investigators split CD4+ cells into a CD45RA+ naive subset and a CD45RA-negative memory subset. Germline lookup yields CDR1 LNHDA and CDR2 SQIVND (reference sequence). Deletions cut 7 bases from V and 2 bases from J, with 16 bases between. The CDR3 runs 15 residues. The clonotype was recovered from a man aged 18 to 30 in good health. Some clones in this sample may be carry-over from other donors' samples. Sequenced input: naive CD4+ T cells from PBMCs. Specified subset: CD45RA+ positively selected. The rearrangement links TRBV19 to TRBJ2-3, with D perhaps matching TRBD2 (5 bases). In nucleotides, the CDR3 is TGTGCCAGTAAACTAGGGCGGGTCTACACAGATACGCAGTATTTT. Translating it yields CASKLGRVYTDTQYF.